These T cell receptor beta chains were read from a single sample in a study of blood T cell repertoires in COVID-19. Produced via immunoSEQ multiplex PCR; TCRdb's table is partial and in-frame only. The sample records around 150,000 clones, around 82% being singletons. The sequenced sample was peripheral blood. These receptors were obtained from a woman in her forties or fifties with acute or convalescent COVID-19. Each CDR3 is given with its conserved first and last residue. The D gene is left open where the match is weak. The size entry is marked missing in some rows and otherwise reads once, few, many or a size class.

size: once; D: TRBD2; J: TRBJ2-1; V: TRBV11-2; CDR3: CASSLRGGAIFDEQFF; DNA: TGTGCCAGCAGCCTACGCGGGGGGGCCATATTCGATGAGCAGTTCTTC
size: once; D: TRBD2; J: TRBJ2-1; V: TRBV9; CDR3: CASSRTSGGNNEQFF; DNA: TGTGCCAGCAGCCGGACTAGCGGGGGGAACAATGAGCAGTTCTTC
size: NA; D: NA; J: TRBJ1-4; V: TRBV19; CDR3: CATGAIEEKLFF; DNA: TGTGCCACTGGTGCGATCGAGGAAAAACTGTTTTTT
size: NA; D: TRBD1; J: TRBJ2-3; V: TRBV5-1; CDR3: CASSLAGTGEVTQYF; DNA: TGCGCCAGCAGCTTGGCCGGGACAGGAGAGGTTACGCAGTATTTT
size: few; D: NA; J: TRBJ1-6; V: TRBV28; CDR3: CASSLPQRANSPLHF; DNA: TGTGCCAGCAGTTTGCCCCAGAGGGCTAATTCACCCCTCCACTTT
size: once; D: TRBD1; J: TRBJ1-3; V: TRBV7-2; CDR3: CASSRTGFGNTIYF; DNA: TGTGCCAGCAGCCGGACAGGGTTTGGAAACACCATATATTTT
size: NA; D: NA; J: TRBJ2-2; V: TRBV19; CDR3: CASIEINTGELFF; DNA: TGTGCCAGTATCGAGATTAACACCGGGGAGCTGTTTTTT
size: once; D: NA; J: TRBJ1-1; V: TRBV7-9; CDR3: CASSFGGSGTEAFF; DNA: TGTGCCAGCAGCTTTGGGGGGTCGGGCACTGAAGCTTTCTTT
size: few; D: NA; J: TRBJ2-1; V: TRBV29-1; CDR3: CSVVSAGNEQFF; DNA: TGCAGCGTTGTTTCAGCAGGCAATGAGCAGTTCTTC
size: NA; D: TRBD1; J: TRBJ2-2; V: TRBV11-3; CDR3: CASSLTGGADTGELFF; DNA: TGTGCCAGCAGCTTGACAGGGGGCGCGGATACCGGGGAGCTGTTTTTT
size: NA; D: TRBD1; J: TRBJ2-7; V: TRBV12-5; CDR3: CASGSLPTNRDRVNEQYF; DNA: TGTGCTAGTGGTTCGCTCCCAACCAACCGGGACAGGGTTAACGAGCAGTACTTC
size: few; D: NA; J: TRBJ1-3; V: TRBV7-2; CDR3: CASSPTVPGNTIYF; DNA: TGTGCCAGCAGCCCCACAGTACCTGGAAACACCATATATTTT
size: NA; D: TRBD1; J: TRBJ1-6; V: TRBV7-9; CDR3: CASSSRQGGNSPLHF; DNA: TGTGCCAGCAGTTCTCGACAGGGGGGAAATTCACCCCTCCACTTT
size: few; D: NA; J: TRBJ2-7; V: TRBV11-2; CDR3: CASRESQVYEQYF; DNA: TGTGCCAGCAGGGAAAGTCAGGTTTACGAGCAGTACTTC
size: NA; D: TRBD1; J: TRBJ2-7; V: TRBV6-2/TRBV6-3; CDR3: CASSQRQGNFHEQYF; DNA: TGTGCCAGCAGCCAGAGACAGGGGAACTTCCACGAGCAGTACTTC
size: NA; D: NA; J: TRBJ2-5; V: TRBV11-3; CDR3: CASSLAQQETQYF; DNA: TGTGCCAGCAGCTTAGCGCAGCAAGAGACCCAGTACTTC
size: NA; D: TRBD1; J: TRBJ1-4; V: TRBV6-1; CDR3: CASSDPTGAGEKLFF; DNA: TGTGCCAGCAGTGACCCGACAGGGGCTGGAGAAAAACTGTTTTTT
size: NA; D: NA; J: TRBJ1-2; V: TRBV28; CDR3: CASTLPQGNPNYGYTF; DNA: TGTGCCAGCACTCTCCCCCAGGGAAATCCTAACTATGGCTACACCTTC
size: NA; D: NA; J: TRBJ1-2; V: TRBV19; CDR3: CASSIGGLSYGYTF; DNA: TGTGCCAGTAGTATAGGAGGGCTATCCTATGGCTACACCTTC
size: NA; D: NA; J: TRBJ1-2; V: TRBV27; CDR3: CASSFSSNYGYTF; DNA: TGTGCCAGCAGTTTTTCCAGTAACTATGGCTACACCTTC
size: NA; D: NA; J: TRBJ2-6; V: TRBV6-5; CDR3: CASSRADSEDVLTF; DNA: TGTGCCAGCAGCAGGGCCGACAGCGAGGACGTCCTGACTTTC
size: once; D: TRBD2; J: TRBJ2-3; V: TRBV11-3; CDR3: CASSRRAGEDTQYF; DNA: TGTGCCAGCAGCCGGCGAGCGGGGGAGGATACGCAGTATTTT
size: NA; D: NA; J: TRBJ1-5; V: TRBV12-3/TRBV12-4; CDR3: CASSWGGNQPQHF; DNA: TGTGCCAGCAGTTGGGGAGGCAATCAGCCCCAGCATTTT
size: NA; D: TRBD2; J: TRBJ2-7; V: TRBV27; CDR3: CASSLRAGGEQYF; DNA: TGTGCCAGCAGTTTAAGGGCGGGGGGCGAGCAGTACTTC